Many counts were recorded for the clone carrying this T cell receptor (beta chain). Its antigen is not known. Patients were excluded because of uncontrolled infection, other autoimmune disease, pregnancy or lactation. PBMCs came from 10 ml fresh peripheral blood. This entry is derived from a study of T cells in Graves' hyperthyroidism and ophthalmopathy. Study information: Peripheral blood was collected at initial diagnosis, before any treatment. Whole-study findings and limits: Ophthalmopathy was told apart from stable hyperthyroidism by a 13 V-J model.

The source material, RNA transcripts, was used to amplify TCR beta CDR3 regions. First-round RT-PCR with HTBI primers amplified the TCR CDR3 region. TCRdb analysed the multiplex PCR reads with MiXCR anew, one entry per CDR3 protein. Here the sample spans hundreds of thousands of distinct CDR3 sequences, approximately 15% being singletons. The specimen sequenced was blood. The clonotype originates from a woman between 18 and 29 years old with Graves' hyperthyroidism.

In DNA, the CDR3 is TGTGCCAGCAGGCGTACAGGGGACCCTAATCAGCCCCAGCATTTT. Its translation: CASRRTGDPNQPQHF. The chain has TRBV12-3 or TRBV12-4 and TRBJ1-5; 7 bases agree with TRBD1. The CDR3 extends over 15 amino acids. With V trimmed by 6 bases and J by 4 bases, 9 bases remained unmatched.